These 26 T cell receptor beta chains were sequenced from one sample in a study of shared clonotypes between healthy human individuals. Method: immunoSEQ multiplex PCR; TCRdb's copy keeps in-frame clones and lacks some. The sample yields about 79,000 clones, about 64% seen once. Sequencing input: memory CD8+ T cells sorted from blood. The subset is: CD45RO+ cells pooled with CCR7-negative TemRA cells. Every receptor here comes from a man aged 25 to 40 in good health.

V gene TRBV28 combines with J gene TRBJ2-7, with a weak D call TRBD2 (6 bases). Trimming took 4 bases from V and 4 from J, leaving 17 bases between them. The CDR3 length is 15 residues. The germline gives CDR1 MDHEN, CDR2 SYDVKM. The CDR3 protein is CASSSSTGSPYEQYF. The CDR3 DNA sequence: TGTGCCAGCAGTTCCTCGACCGGGAGCCCATACGAGCAGTACTTC.

This sequence joins TRBV7-8 and TRBJ2-3, with 8 bases that match TRBD2. Losses at the gene ends were 5 bases for V and 5 bases for J; bases not matched to a gene: 12. This CDR3 contains 16 residues. Germline CDR1 and CDR2: SGHVS and FQNEAQ. The CDR3 is CASSRPNEREIDTQYF. The CDR3, as DNA: TGTGCCAGCAGCCGACCCAACGAGCGGGAGATAGATACGCAGTATTTT.

The chain carries TRBV28 and TRBJ2-4, with D possibly being TRBD1 or TRBD2 (6 bases each). The germline V gene has CDR1 MDHEN and CDR2 SYDVKM. V lost 6 bases, J lost 0 bases, and 21 bases lay in between. The CDR3 has 18 residues. Here the CDR3 DNA reads TGTGCCAGCAGCCGAAGGGGGGTCTCCGGGATAGCCAAAAACATTCAGTACTTC. Translated: CASSRRGVSGIAKNIQYF.

This clone was picked up one time. This chain links TRBV5-1 with TRBJ2-3; D gene uncertain. The V gene lost 3 bases and the J gene lost 5 bases, with 13 bases spanning the gap. Germline assignment: CDR1 SGHRS and CDR2 YFSETQ. The CDR3 sequence is 14 residues long. In DNA, the CDR3 is TGCGCCAGCAGCTATTTGCGACCCGAAGATACGCAGTATTTT. Amino acids: CASSYLRPEDTQYF.

This clone was recorded only once. This chain connects TRBV10-1 to TRBJ2-7; D remains ambiguous. The germline CDR1 and CDR2 sequences are WNHNN and SYGVQD (reference sequence). CDR3 length: 12 amino acids. Trimming pared 0 bases from V and 3 bases from J, leaving 3 bases between. CDR3 protein: CASSESGYEQYF. CDR3 nucleotides: TGCGCCAGCAGTGAGTCTGGCTACGAGCAGTACTTC.

The chain combines TRBV27 with TRBJ2-7; 7 bases map to TRBD2. This CDR3 has 14 residues. Per germline, CDR1 MNHEY and CDR2 SMNVEV (reference sequence). V dropped 2 bases and J dropped 7; count of bases not matched to a gene: 8. In nucleotides, the CDR3 is TGTGCCAGCAGTTTAGGTGGGAGGGCCTGGGAGCAGTACTTC. Translation: CASSLGGRAWEQYF.

CDR3 loop: CASSDSSRTETSGYTF. The CDR3 DNA sequence: TGTGCCAGCAGTGACTCGAGTCGGACAGAAACTTCTGGCTACACCTTC. The chain carries TRBV6-4 and TRBJ1-2; a possible D gene is TRBD1 (6 bases). The CDR3 runs to 16 residues. Trimming cost V 0 bases and J 7 bases, with 18 bases left between them. Germline V CDR1 and CDR2: MRHNA, SNTAGT.

V gene TRBV19 combines with J gene TRBJ2-1; 12 bases align to TRBD1. The CDR3 covers 16 residues. CDR1 is LNHDA, CDR2 SQIVND, per germline (reference sequence). V shed 4 bases, J shed 8 bases, and the junction held 9 bases outside the gene matches. Here the CDR3 DNA reads TGTGCCAGTAGTAATAACCGGGACAGGGGGCAGGATGAGCAGTTCTTC. Translated, it gives CASSNNRDRGQDEQFF.

This clone was seen just once. The V gene is TRBV7-9, the J gene TRBJ1-2; 9 bases align to TRBD1. The CDR3 has 14 residues. The V gene end was trimmed by 5 bases and the J gene end by 6 bases; junction bases not matched to a gene: 7. Germline-derived CDR1 and CDR2 are SEHNR and FQNEAQ (reference sequence). CDR3 sequence: CASSGGDRADGYTF. In DNA, the CDR3 is TGTGCCAGCAGCGGCGGGGACAGGGCGGATGGCTACACCTTC.

The chain has TRBV7-9 and TRBJ2-1, with D hard to call. The CDR3 runs to 12 residues. V lost 3 bases, J lost 8 bases, and 8 bases lay in between. Germline lookup yields CDR1 SEHNR and CDR2 FQNEAQ (reference sequence). The CDR3 DNA reads as TGTGCCAGCAGCTTTCCCATACATGAGCAGTTCTTC. Its protein product is CASSFPIHEQFF.

V and J are TRBV5-4 and TRBJ1-1, with 7 bases that match TRBD1. The CDR3 is 14 residues long. Losses at the gene ends were 5 bases for V and 1 base for J; bases not matched to a gene: 5. CDR1 and CDR2 from the germline V gene are SGHNT and YYREEE (reference sequence). The CDR3 nucleotides are TGTGCCAGCAGTACGACAGGGAAGAACACTGAAGCTTTCTTT. Protein: CASSTTGKNTEAFF.

The V and J genes are TRBV7-6 and TRBJ2-1, with a possible D match to TRBD2 (6 bases). The CDR3 is 18 residues long. V gave up 1 base and J gave up 8 bases, with 24 bases separating them. Germline V gives CDR1 SGHVS, CDR2 FNYEAQ. The DNA of the CDR3 is TGTGCCAGCAGCTTAGGCTTGTTGGGGGAGGCCGACTTATATGAGCAGTTCTTC. Residues: CASSLGLLGEADLYEQFF.

V gene TRBV5-6 combines with J gene TRBJ2-7; TRBD2 matches 7 bases. CDR1 is SGHDT and CDR2 is YYEEEE in the germline V gene. CDR3 length: 14 residues. J gave up 0 bases and V 4 bases, and 4 bases lay outside the gene matches. CDR3 in amino acids: CASSGGDYSYEQYF. The CDR3 DNA sequence: TGTGCCAGCAGCGGGGGGGATTACTCCTACGAGCAGTACTTC.

This clone has just a few counts. The chain recombines TRBV9 with TRBJ2-7; 8 nucleotides align to TRBD2. V was pared by 3 bases and J by 4 bases, with 3 bases of the junction left unmatched. The CDR3 spans 13 residues. Germline V gene data show CDR1 as SGDLS and CDR2 as YYNGEE. The CDR3 DNA reads as TGTGCCAGCAGCGGGACTAGCAAGTACGAGCAGTACTTC. Its translation is CASSGTSKYEQYF.

This chain connects TRBV28 to TRBJ1-2; 11 bases line up with TRBD1. CDR3 length equals 14 residues. The germline CDR1 and CDR2 sequences are MDHEN and SYDVKM. Trimming removed 4 bases from V and 7 bases from J; junction bases left unmatched: 5. CDR3 coding DNA: TGTGCCAGCAGTTCCACCGGGACAGGGGGTGGCTACACCTTC. It encodes CASSSTGTGGGYTF.

This clone has only one observation. The chain has TRBV6-5 and TRBJ1-4; D perhaps matches TRBD1 (5 bases). This CDR3 is built from 14 residues. Trimming cost V 4 bases and J 5 bases, with 11 bases left between them. Germline assignment: CDR1 MNHEY and CDR2 SVGAGI. CDR3 DNA: TGTGCCAGCAGTTTCGGGGGACCCAATGAAAAACTGTTTTTT. Translation gives CASSFGGPNEKLFF.

V gene TRBV5-1 combines with J gene TRBJ1-2; 7 bases fit TRBD1. The germline CDR1 and CDR2 sequences are SGHRS and YFSETQ. V trimming: 6 bases; J trimming: 4 bases; junction bases outside the gene matches: 3. The CDR3 is 12 residues long. The CDR3 region has the DNA TGCGCCAGCACTGGGGACAGCTATGGCTACACCTTC. It encodes CASTGDSYGYTF.

This chain joins TRBV11-1 and TRBJ2-3, with D maybe TRBD1 (5 bases). CDR1 SGHAT and CDR2 FQDESV come from the germline V gene (reference sequence). Trimming left V 6 bases short and J 4 bases short, with 17 bases between. The CDR3 is 15 amino acids. CDR3 nucleotide sequence: TGTGCCAGCAGTCAGGTGCTGGACAATTCAGATACGCAGTATTTT. Translated, it gives CASSQVLDNSDTQYF.

V usage is TRBV2 and J usage is TRBJ2-1; D gene ambiguous. Germline CDR1 and CDR2: SNHLY and FYNNEI. The CDR3 extends over 15 amino acids. V was trimmed by 3 bases and J by 4 bases, leaving 13 bases between them. The CDR3 DNA sequence: TGTGCCAGCAGTGACCTATTATCTGGGTACAATGAGCAGTTCTTC. Its translation: CASSDLLSGYNEQFF.

This clone was seen only a few times. The rearrangement joins TRBV9 to TRBJ2-1, with 10 bases that match TRBD2. The CDR3 covers 16 residues. V was pared by 3 bases and J by 7 bases, with 10 bases of the junction left unmatched. Germline CDR1 and CDR2: SGDLS and YYNGEE. The CDR3 reads CASSAEGLAGANEQFF. For the CDR3, the DNA is TGTGCCAGCAGCGCCGAAGGCCTAGCGGGAGCAAATGAGCAGTTCTTC.

The rearrangement links TRBV4-3 to TRBJ2-5; possibly TRBD2 for D (5 bases). CDR1 is LGHNA and CDR2 is YSLEER in the germline V gene. V lost 5 bases and J lost 5, with 6 bases in between. The CDR3 loop spans 11 amino acids. This chain's CDR3 is CASSSGETQYF. CDR3 DNA sequence: TGCGCCAGCAGCTCGGGGGAGACCCAGTACTTC.

This clone was picked up a small number of times. The V and J genes are TRBV19 and TRBJ2-3; no firm D call. V was shortened by 8 bases and J by 3 bases, with 12 bases between the two germline ends. The CDR3 is 13 residues long. Germline V gene lookup returns CDR1 LNHDA and CDR2 SQIVND (reference sequence). CDR3 sequence: CASRPAGTDTQYF. The CDR3 region has the DNA TGTGCCAGTCGTCCCGCCGGAACAGATACGCAGTATTTT. Drawing the rest from reference TRBV19 and TRBJ2-3, the complete variable domain is DGGITQSPKYLFRKEGQNVTLSCEQNLNHDAMYWYRQDPGQGLRLIYYSQIVNDFQKGDIAEGYSVSREKKESFPLTVTSAQKNPTAFYLCASRPAGTDTQYFGPGTRLTVL.

The chain combines TRBV6-1 with TRBJ2-7; D is ambiguous. V dropped 4 bases and J dropped 4 bases, with 5 bases sitting between them. The CDR3 consists of 11 residues. Germline V lookup: CDR1 MNHNS, CDR2 SASEGT. The CDR3 here is CASSAMYEQYF. The CDR3 coding sequence is TGTGCCAGCAGTGCCATGTACGAGCAGTACTTC.

This clone was counted ten times or more. The CDR3 DNA sequence: TGTGCCAGCAGCTTAGCTGGGGAGCAGTTCTTC. It codes for CASSLAGEQFF. The chain couples TRBV7-8 to TRBJ2-1; D not certain. In germline, CDR1 is SGHVS, CDR2 FQNEAQ. Deletions cut 0 bases from V and 10 bases from J, with 4 bases between. The CDR3 runs to 11 residues.

This clone has only a few counts. The rearrangement links TRBV28 to TRBJ2-3; the D gene is possibly TRBD1 (5 bases). The length of the CDR3 is 19 residues. Germline loops: CDR1 MDHEN, CDR2 SYDVKM. The germline V and J ends were trimmed by 2 bases and 3 bases, with 24 bases remaining between them. CDR3 DNA: TGTGCCAGCAGTTTAGGGTTTAGGACACCCCATCTATCGACAGATACGCAGTATTTT. It yields the protein CASSLGFRTPHLSTDTQYF.

The chain employs TRBV11-2 and TRBJ2-1; 7 bases are a match to TRBD2. V lost 1 base, J lost 2 bases, and 5 bases stayed unmatched. The CDR3 is 16 residues long. The germline CDR1 and CDR2 sequences are SGHAT and FQNNGV. The CDR3 DNA follows: TGTGCCAGCAGCTTAGTTGTAGGACTAGCCTACAATGAGCAGTTCTTC. This sequence encodes CASSLVVGLAYNEQFF.